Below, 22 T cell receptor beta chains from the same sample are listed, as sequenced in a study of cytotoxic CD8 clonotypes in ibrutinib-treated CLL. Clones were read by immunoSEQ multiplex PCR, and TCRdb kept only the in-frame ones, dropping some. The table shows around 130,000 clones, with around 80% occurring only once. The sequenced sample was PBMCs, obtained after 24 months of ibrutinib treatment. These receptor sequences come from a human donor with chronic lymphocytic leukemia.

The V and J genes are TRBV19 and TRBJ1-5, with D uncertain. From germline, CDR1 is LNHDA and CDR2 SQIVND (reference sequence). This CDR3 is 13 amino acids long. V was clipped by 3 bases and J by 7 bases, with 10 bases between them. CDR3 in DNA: TGTGCCAGTAGTATCGAGGGAGGACAGCCCCAGCATTTT. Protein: CASSIEGGQPQHF.

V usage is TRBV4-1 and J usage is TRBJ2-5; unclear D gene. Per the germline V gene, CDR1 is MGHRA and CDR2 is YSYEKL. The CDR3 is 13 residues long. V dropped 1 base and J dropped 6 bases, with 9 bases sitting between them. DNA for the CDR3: TGCGCCAGCAGCCAAGCCCGGGTTCAGACCCAGTACTTC. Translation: CASSQARVQTQYF.

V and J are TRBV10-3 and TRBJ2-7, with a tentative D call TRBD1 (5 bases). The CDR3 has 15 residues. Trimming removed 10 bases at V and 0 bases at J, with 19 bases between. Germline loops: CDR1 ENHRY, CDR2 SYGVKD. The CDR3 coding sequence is TGTGCCACCACCGGGTTGACAGAAAGCTCCTACGAGCAGTACTTC. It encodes CATTGLTESSYEQYF.

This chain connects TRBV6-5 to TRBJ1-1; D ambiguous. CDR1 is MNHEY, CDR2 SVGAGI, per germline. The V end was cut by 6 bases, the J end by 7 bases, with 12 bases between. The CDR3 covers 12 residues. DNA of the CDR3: TGTGCCAGCAGAGACCGGGCTTATGAAGCTTTCTTT. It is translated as CASRDRAYEAFF.

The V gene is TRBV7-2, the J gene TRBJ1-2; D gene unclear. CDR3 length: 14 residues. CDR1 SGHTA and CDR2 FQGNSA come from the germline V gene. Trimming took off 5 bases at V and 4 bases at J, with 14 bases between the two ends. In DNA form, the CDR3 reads TGTGCCAGCAGCCCAGGCGCGGTTACCTATGGCTACACCTTC. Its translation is CASSPGAVTYGYTF. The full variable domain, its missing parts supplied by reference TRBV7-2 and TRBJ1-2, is GAGVSQSPSNKVTEKGKDVELRCDPISGHTALYWYRQSLGQGLEFLIYFQGNSAPDKSGLPSDRFSAERTGGSVSTLTIQRTQQEDSAVYLCASSPGAVTYGYTFGSGTRLTVV.

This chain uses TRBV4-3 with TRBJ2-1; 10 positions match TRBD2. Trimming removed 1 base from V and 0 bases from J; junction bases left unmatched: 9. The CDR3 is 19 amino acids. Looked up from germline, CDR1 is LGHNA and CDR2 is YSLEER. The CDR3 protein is CASSQAPLLAGSSYNEQFF. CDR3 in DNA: TGCGCCAGCAGCCAAGCTCCCTTACTAGCGGGGAGCTCCTACAATGAGCAGTTCTTC.

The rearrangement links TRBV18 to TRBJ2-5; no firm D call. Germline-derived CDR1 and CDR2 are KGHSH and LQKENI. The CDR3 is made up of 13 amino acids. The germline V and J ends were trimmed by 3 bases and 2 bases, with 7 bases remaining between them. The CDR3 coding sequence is TGTGCCAGCTCACCCGCTCCGCAAGAGACCCAGTACTTC. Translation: CASSPAPQETQYF.

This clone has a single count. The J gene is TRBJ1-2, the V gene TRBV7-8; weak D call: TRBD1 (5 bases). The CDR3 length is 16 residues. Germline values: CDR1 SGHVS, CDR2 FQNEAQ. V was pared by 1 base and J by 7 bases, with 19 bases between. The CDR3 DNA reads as TGTGCCAGCAGCTTAGGGGGATTACGCGGGGCGTTTGGCTACACCTTC. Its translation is CASSLGGLRGAFGYTF.

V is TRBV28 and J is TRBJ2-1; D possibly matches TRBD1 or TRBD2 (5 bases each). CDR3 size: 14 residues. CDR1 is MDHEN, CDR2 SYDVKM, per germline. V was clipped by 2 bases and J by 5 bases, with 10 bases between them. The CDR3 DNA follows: TGTGCCAGCAGTTTAAGGGGACGCGACAATGAGCAGTTCTTC. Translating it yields CASSLRGRDNEQFF.

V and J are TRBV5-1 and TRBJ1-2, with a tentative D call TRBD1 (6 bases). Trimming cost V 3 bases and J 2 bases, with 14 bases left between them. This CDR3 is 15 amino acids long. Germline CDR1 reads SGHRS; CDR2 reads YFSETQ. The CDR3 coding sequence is TGCGCCAGCAGCTGGGGACCGGGGGCCAACTATGGCTACACCTTC. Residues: CASSWGPGANYGYTF.

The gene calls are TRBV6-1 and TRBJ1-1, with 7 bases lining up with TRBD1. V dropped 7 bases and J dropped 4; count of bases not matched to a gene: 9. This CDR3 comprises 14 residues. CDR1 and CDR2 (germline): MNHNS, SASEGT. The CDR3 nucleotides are TGTGCCAGCATCCCACGGGGACAGAGCACTGAAGCTTTCTTT. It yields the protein CASIPRGQSTEAFF.

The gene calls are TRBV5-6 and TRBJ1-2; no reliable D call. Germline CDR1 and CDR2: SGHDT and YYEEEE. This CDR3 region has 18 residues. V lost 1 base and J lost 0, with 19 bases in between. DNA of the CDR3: TGTGCCAGCAGCTTGTTGGGCATTGAGGCAGGAGCTAACTATGGCTACACCTTC. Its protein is CASSLLGIEAGANYGYTF.

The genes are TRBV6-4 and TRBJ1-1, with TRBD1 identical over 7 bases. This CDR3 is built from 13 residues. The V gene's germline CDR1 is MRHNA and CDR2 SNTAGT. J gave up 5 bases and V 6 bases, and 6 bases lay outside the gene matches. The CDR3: CASRKRGRTEAFF. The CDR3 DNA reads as TGTGCCAGCAGGAAAAGGGGGCGAACTGAAGCTTTCTTT.

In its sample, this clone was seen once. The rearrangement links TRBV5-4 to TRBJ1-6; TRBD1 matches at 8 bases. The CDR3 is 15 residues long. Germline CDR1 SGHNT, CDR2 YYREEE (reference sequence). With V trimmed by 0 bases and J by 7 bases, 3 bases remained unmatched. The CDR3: CASSLAGTGNSPLHF. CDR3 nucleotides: TGTGCCAGCAGCTTGGCCGGGACAGGCAATTCACCCCTCCACTTT. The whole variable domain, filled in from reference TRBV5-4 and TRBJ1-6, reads ETGVTQSPTHLIKTRGQQVTLRCSSQSGHNTVSWYQQALGQGPQFIFQYYREEENGRGNFPPRFSGLQFPNYSSELNVNALELDDSALYLCASSLAGTGNSPLHFGNGTRLTVT.

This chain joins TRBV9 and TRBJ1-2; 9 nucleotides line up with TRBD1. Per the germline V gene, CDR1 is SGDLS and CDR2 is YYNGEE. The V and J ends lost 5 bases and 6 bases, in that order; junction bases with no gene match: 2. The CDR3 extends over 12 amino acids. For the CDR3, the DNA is TGTGCCAGCAGTAGGGACAGGGATGGCTACACCTTC. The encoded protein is CASSRDRDGYTF.

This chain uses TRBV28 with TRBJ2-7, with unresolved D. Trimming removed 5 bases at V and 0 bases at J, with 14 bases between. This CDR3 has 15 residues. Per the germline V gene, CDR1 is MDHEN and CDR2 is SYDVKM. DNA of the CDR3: TGTGCCAGCAGTCCCCCCATCGTGGGCTCCTACGAGCAGTACTTC. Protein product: CASSPPIVGSYEQYF. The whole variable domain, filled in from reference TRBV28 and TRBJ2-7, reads DVKVTQSSRYLVKRTGEKVFLECVQDMDHENMFWYRQDPGLGLRLIYFSYDVKMKEKGDIPEGYSVSREKKERFSLILESASTNQTSMYLCASSPPIVGSYEQYFGPGTRLTVT.

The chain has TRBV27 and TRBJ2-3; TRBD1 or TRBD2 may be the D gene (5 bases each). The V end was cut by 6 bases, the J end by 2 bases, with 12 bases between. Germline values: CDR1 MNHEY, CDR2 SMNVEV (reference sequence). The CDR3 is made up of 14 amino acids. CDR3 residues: CASSRDGTTDTQYF. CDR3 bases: TGTGCCAGCAGCCGGGACGGCACCACAGATACGCAGTATTTT.

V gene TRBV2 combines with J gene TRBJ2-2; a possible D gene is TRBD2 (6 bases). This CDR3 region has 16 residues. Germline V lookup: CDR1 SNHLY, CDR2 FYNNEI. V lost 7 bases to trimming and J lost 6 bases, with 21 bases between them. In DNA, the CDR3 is TGTGCCAGCACCTACGATAACATACTAGCCTCCGGGGAGCTGTTTTTT. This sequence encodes CASTYDNILASGELFF. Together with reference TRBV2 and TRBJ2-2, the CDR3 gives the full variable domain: EPEVTQTPSHQVTQMGQEVILRCVPISNHLYFYWYRQILGQKVEFLVSFYNNEISEKSEIFDDQFSVERPDGSNFTLKIRSTKLEDSAMYFCASTYDNILASGELFFGEGSRLTVL.

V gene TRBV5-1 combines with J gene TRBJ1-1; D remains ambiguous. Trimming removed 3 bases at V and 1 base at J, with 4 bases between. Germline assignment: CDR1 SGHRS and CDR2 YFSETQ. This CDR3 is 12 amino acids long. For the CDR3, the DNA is TGCGCCAGCAGCTCCCCGAACACTGAAGCTTTCTTT. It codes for CASSSPNTEAFF.

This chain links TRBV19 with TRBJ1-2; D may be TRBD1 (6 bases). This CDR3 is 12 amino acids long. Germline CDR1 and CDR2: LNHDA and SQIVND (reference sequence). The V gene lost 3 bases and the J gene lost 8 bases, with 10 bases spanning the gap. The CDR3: CASSIGQGGYTF. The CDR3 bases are TGTGCCAGTAGTATTGGGCAGGGGGGCTACACCTTC.

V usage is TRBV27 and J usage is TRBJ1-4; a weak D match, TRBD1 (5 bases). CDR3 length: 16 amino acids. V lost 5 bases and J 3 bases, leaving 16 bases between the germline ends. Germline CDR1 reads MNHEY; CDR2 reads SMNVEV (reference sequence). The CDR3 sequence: CASSPNVGQSNEKLFF. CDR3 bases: TGTGCCAGCAGTCCCAACGTGGGGCAGTCTAATGAAAAACTGTTTTTT.

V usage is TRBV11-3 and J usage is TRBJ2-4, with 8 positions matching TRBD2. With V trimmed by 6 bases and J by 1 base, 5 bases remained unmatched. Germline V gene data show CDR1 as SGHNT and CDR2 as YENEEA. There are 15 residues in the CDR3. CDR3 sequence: CASSRAGVAKNIQYF. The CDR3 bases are TGTGCCAGCAGTAGAGCGGGGGTGGCCAAAAACATTCAGTACTTC.